This T cell receptor beta chain was sequenced for a study of tumor T cells in aggressive B-cell lymphoma. This CDR3 contains 15 residues. Germline V gives CDR1 SGHTA, CDR2 FQGNSA. Trimming left V 3 bases short and J 0 bases short, with 10 bases between. Using immunoSEQ multiplex PCR, the repertoire was profiled, and TCRdb retains in-frame clones only, with some absent. Of about 1,700 clones in the sample, 90% to 95% were seen once. Input material: tumor tissue. The sequence came from an adult with diffuse large B cell lymphoma. Some clones in this sample may be carry-over from other donors' samples. This chain connects TRBV7-2 to TRBJ2-3; D may be TRBD1 (5 bases). The CDR3 reads CASSFLGASTDTQYF. The CDR3 bases are TGTGCCAGCAGCTTCTTAGGGGCTAGCACAGATACGCAGTATTTT.